The TCR beta chain under discussion was sequenced for a study of blood T cell repertoires in COVID-19. Germline CDR1 is SNHLY and CDR2 is FYNNEI. The CDR3 totals 15 residues. With V trimmed by 1 base and J by 3 bases, 5 bases remained unmatched. Clones were read by immunoSEQ multiplex PCR, and TCRdb kept only the in-frame ones, dropping some. This table holds over 250,000 clones, about 80% found once. The count of this clone is one. The TCR was taken from a woman of 80 years or more with acute or convalescent COVID-19. Sequencing was carried out using peripheral blood. The chain employs TRBV2 and TRBJ2-7; 8 nucleotides line up with TRBD2. The CDR3 nucleotides read TGTGCCAGCAGTGAAGAAAGCGGGGGTTACTACGAGCAGTACTTC. Amino acids: CASSEESGGYYEQYF.